This TCR beta chain was sequenced during a study of regulatory T cells in long-lasting Graves disease. Arm-PCR of CDR3 regions and iRepertoire HTBI primers were used to build TCR beta libraries. TCRdb fed the multiplex PCR reads into MiXCR, producing one record per CDR3 protein. This table has about 620,000 distinct CDR3 sequences, around 15% appearing once. Sample time point: newly diagnosed GD, antithyroid drugs for less than 3 months. There was RNA extracted from PBMCs, and the TCR library was made from it. Graves' disease diagnosis was established per American Thyroid Association guidelines. In this sample, this clonotype turned up many times. What it binds is unknown. Unmatched junction bases numbered 9, after V lost 6 bases and J lost 1 base. Germline CDR1 is DFQATT and CDR2 is SNEGSKA (reference sequence). The CDR3 is 15 residues long. Whole-study findings and limits: Persistent Graves' cases showed lower TCR diversity than newly diagnosed cases.

This sample was shared with a second study, whose subject was T cells in Graves' hyperthyroidism and ophthalmopathy. That source notes: The diagnoses drew upon clinical symptoms, serum thyroxine and TRAb, thyroid ultrasound and orbital computed tomography. The HTBI primer set served for first-round RT-PCR of the TCR CDR3.

The chain combines TRBV20-1 with TRBJ2-5, with 9 bases matching TRBD2. This clonotype was obtained from a woman under 40 with Graves disease. The material sequenced was peripheral blood mononuclear cells (PBMCs), taken at new diagnosis, from a patient treated with antithyroid drugs. The CDR3 is CSAHSPGLAQETQYF. The CDR3 DNA reads TGCAGTGCACACTCCCCGGGACTAGCCCAAGAGACCCAGTACTTC.